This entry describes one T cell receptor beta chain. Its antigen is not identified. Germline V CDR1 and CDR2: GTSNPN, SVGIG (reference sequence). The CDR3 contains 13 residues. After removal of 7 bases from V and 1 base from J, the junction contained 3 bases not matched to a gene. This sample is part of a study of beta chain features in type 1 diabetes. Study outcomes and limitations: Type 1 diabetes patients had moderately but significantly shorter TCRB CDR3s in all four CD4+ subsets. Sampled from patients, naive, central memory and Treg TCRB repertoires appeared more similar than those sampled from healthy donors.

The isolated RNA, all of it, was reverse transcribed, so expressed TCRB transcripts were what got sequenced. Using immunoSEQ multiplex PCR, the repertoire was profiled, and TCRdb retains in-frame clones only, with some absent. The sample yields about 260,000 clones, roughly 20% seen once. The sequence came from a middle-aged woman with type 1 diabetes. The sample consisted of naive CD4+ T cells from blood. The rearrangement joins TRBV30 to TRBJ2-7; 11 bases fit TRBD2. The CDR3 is CALTSGGSYEQYF. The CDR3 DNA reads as TGTGCCTTAACTAGCGGGGGTTCCTACGAGCAGTACTTC.